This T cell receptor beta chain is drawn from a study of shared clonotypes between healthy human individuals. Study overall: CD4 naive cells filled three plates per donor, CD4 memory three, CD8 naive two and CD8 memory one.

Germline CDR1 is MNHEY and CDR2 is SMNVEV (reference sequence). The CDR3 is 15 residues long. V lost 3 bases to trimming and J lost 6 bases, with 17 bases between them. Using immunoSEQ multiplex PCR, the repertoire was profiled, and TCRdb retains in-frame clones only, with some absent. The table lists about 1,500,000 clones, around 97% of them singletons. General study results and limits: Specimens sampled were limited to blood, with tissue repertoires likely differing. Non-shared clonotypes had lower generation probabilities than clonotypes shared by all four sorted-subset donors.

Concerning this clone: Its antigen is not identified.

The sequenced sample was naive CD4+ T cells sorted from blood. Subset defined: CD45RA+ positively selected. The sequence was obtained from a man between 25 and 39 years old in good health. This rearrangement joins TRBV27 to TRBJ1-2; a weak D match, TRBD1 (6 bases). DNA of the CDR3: TGTGCCAGCAGTTTCGGGGGCCTGTGGAGTGATGGCTACACCTTC. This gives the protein CASSFGGLWSDGYTF.